Listed here are 26 T cell receptor beta chains from one sample, sequenced in a study of blood T cell repertoires in COVID-19. Clones were read by immunoSEQ multiplex PCR, and TCRdb kept only the in-frame ones, dropping some. The profile covers over 200,000 clones, with 87% appearing a single time and 10% to 13% taken by the ten largest. The specimen sequenced was PBMCs or T cells enriched from blood (not recorded which). These receptors were taken from a man aged 25 to 40 who had recovered from COVID-19.

This clone was seen at least ten times. This chain links TRBV4-3 with TRBJ1-4; D unresolved. V lost 4 bases, J lost 4 bases, and 10 bases lay in between. The germline CDR1 and CDR2 sequences are LGHNA and YSLEER. This CDR3 is 14 amino acids long. The CDR3 coding sequence is TGCGCCAGCAGCCCGTCGGGAAATAATGAAAAACTGTTTTTT. As protein: CASSPSGNNEKLFF.

V is TRBV7-9 and J is TRBJ2-3; 12 bases align to TRBD2. CDR3 size: 18 residues. Germline CDR1 reads SEHNR; CDR2 reads FQNEAQ (reference sequence). Trimming cost V 6 bases and J 2 bases; bases outside gene matches: 12. The CDR3 sequence is CASSTLKRLAGDTDTQYF. The CDR3 DNA follows: TGTGCCAGCAGTACACTGAAAAGACTAGCGGGGGACACAGATACGCAGTATTTT.

This clone was observed at least ten times. The chain recombines TRBV7-9 with TRBJ1-2, with TRBD1 as a possible D gene (6 bases). Germline V lookup: CDR1 SEHNR, CDR2 FQNEAQ (reference sequence). This CDR3 has 16 residues. Trimming removed 0 bases at V and 1 base at J, with 12 bases between. The CDR3 protein is CASSLARTEINYGYTF. CDR3 sequence (DNA): TGTGCCAGCAGCTTAGCTCGGACAGAGATTAACTATGGCTACACCTTC.

J is TRBJ1-1 and V is TRBV19; no definite D call. CDR3 length: 16 residues. Germline CDR1 reads LNHDA; CDR2 reads SQIVND (reference sequence). V was clipped by 4 bases and J by 0 bases, with 15 bases between them. CDR3 sequence reads: CASSTGSAQMNTEAFF. CDR3 coding DNA: TGTGCCAGTAGTACTGGGTCGGCACAGATGAACACTGAAGCTTTCTTT.

The V call is TRBV19, the J call TRBJ1-2; D gene ambiguous. In germline, CDR1 is LNHDA, CDR2 SQIVND (reference sequence). V lost 3 bases and J 2 bases, leaving 7 bases between the germline ends. The CDR3 has 13 amino acids. As DNA, the CDR3 is TGTGCCAGTAGTATGTCTAGCAACTATGGCTACACCTTC. It is translated as CASSMSSNYGYTF.

The chain carries TRBV6-5 and TRBJ1-1; maybe TRBD1 (5 bases). The germline V and J ends were trimmed by 4 bases and 5 bases, with 11 bases remaining between them. The CDR3 length is 13 residues. Germline CDR1 is MNHEY and CDR2 is SVGAGI. This CDR3 reads CASSSKGLTEAFF. As DNA, the CDR3 is TGTGCCAGCAGTTCGAAGGGGCTGACTGAAGCTTTCTTT.

This clone was counted once. The genes are TRBV27 and TRBJ1-1, with D hard to call. V dropped 4 bases and J dropped 8 bases, with 14 bases sitting between them. Germline CDR1 reads MNHEY; CDR2 reads SMNVEV (reference sequence). The CDR3 contains 13 residues. The CDR3, as DNA: TGTGCCAGCAGTTCCTCGGACTCGCCGGAAGCTTTCTTT. Translating gives CASSSSDSPEAFF.

CDR3 DNA sequence: TGTGCCAGCTCACCAGGTTTAGGGGGCAATGAGCAGTTCTTC. It encodes CASSPGLGGNEQFF. The V call is TRBV18, the J call TRBJ2-1, with D possibly TRBD1 on 6 matching bases. This CDR3 region has 14 residues. V was shortened by 2 bases and J by 6 bases, with 11 bases between the two germline ends. CDR1 is KGHSH, CDR2 LQKENI, per germline.

Only one count was recorded for this clone. This sequence joins TRBV6-4 and TRBJ2-1; 8 bases are a match to TRBD2. The CDR3 runs 17 residues. Germline trimming cut 2 bases from V and 0 bases from J; bases unmatched to any gene: 6. Germline lookup yields CDR1 MRHNA and CDR2 SNTAGT. The CDR3 DNA reads TGTGCCAGCAGTGACGGGGCGGGAGGAAGCTCCTACAATGAGCAGTTCTTC. As protein: CASSDGAGGSSYNEQFF.

CDR3 in DNA: TGTGCCAGTAGTTCACCCGGGACAGGGTCCTACGAGCAGTACTTC. Protein sequence: CASSSPGTGSYEQYF. The chain uses TRBV19 and TRBJ2-7, with 9 positions matching TRBD1. Trimming took 5 bases from V and 1 from J; bases not matched to a gene: 6. This CDR3 has 15 residues. Germline CDR1 reads LNHDA; CDR2 reads SQIVND (reference sequence).

The chain combines TRBV30 with TRBJ1-5, with 12 nucleotides matching TRBD1. Trimming at V came to 1 base and at J to 2 bases, leaving 15 bases not matched to a gene. Germline V gives CDR1 GTSNPN, CDR2 SVGIG (reference sequence). The CDR3 contains 20 residues. The DNA of the CDR3 is TGTGCCTGGAGTGCGGTGGTGGGACAGGGGGCGACGAGGGGCAATCAGCCCCAGCATTTT. It specifies CAWSAVVGQGATRGNQPQHF.

This chain links TRBV19 with TRBJ1-5; 7 bases are shared with TRBD1. The CDR3 sequence is 14 residues long. From germline, CDR1 is LNHDA and CDR2 SQIVND (reference sequence). Trimming at V came to 1 base and at J to 7 bases, leaving 4 bases not matched to a gene. CDR3 sequence (DNA): TGTGCCAGTAGTATAGGACAGGGACGACAGCCCCAGCATTTT. It is translated as CASSIGQGRQPQHF.

V is TRBV29-1 and J is TRBJ1-1; tentatively, D is TRBD1 (6 bases). The CDR3 totals 15 residues. The germline V gene has CDR1 SQVTM and CDR2 ANQGSEA. Between the trimmed V and J ends, which lost 6 bases and 0 bases, there was a span of 17 bases. The CDR3 loop reads CSVRQGINMNTEAFF. CDR3 in DNA: TGCAGCGTCCGGCAGGGGATCAACATGAACACTGAAGCTTTCTTT.

This clone was recorded a few times. This chain connects TRBV19 to TRBJ1-5, with unresolved D. The CDR3 runs to 15 residues. Trimming took 4 bases from V and 5 from J, leaving 15 bases between them. Germline CDR1 and CDR2: LNHDA and SQIVND (reference sequence). DNA for the CDR3: TGTGCCAGTAGTACTTATTTTCGGGGTGATCAGCCCCAGCATTTT. Residues: CASSTYFRGDQPQHF.

This chain connects TRBV6-6 to TRBJ1-6; 8 nucleotides match TRBD1. This CDR3 contains 14 residues. V lost 7 bases, J lost 7 bases, and 6 bases stayed unmatched. Per germline, CDR1 MNHNY and CDR2 SVGAGI (reference sequence). CDR3: CASTGQGRNSPLHF. The CDR3 DNA is TGTGCCAGCACAGGACAGGGCCGAAATTCACCCCTCCACTTT.

The V call is TRBV6-2 or TRBV6-3, the J call TRBJ1-5, with TRBD1 identical over 7 bases. CDR3 length: 14 residues. V shed 5 bases, J shed 4 bases, and the junction held 5 bases outside the gene matches. Per the germline V gene, CDR1 is MNHEY and CDR2 is SVGEGT. The CDR3 region is CASSAGQINQPQHF. DNA of the CDR3: TGTGCCAGCAGTGCGGGACAGATTAATCAGCCCCAGCATTTT.

The chain combines TRBV7-9 with TRBJ2-7; 7 bases align to TRBD1. Germline V gives CDR1 SEHNR, CDR2 FQNEAQ (reference sequence). CDR3 length equals 16 residues. With 5 bases clipped from V and 0 bases from J, the junction kept 10 bases outside the gene matches. In DNA, the CDR3 is TGTGCCAGCAGCCAAGGGGGCGCAGGGAACTCCTACGAGCAGTACTTC. Its protein product is CASSQGGAGNSYEQYF.

This chain joins TRBV6-2 or TRBV6-3 and TRBJ2-7, with D perhaps TRBD2 (5 bases). There are 12 residues in the CDR3. CDR1 is MNHEY and CDR2 is SVGEGT in the germline V gene. The V end lost 2 bases, the J end lost 4 bases, and 6 bases lay between the germline ends. Here the CDR3 DNA reads TGTGCCAGCAGTTACCGGGATTACGAGCAGTACTTC. Translated, it gives CASSYRDYEQYF.

The chain recombines TRBV13 with TRBJ1-1, with D perhaps TRBD1 (6 bases). This CDR3 is built from 12 residues. Germline V lookup: CDR1 PRHDT, CDR2 FYEKMQ (reference sequence). V lost 6 bases, J lost 5 bases, and 10 bases lay in between. The CDR3 DNA reads as TGTGCCAGCAGGAGGGGGAGTACTGAAGCTTTCTTT. Protein: CASRRGSTEAFF.

The chain uses TRBV6-1 and TRBJ1-1; possible D gene TRBD1, 5 bases. Germline CDR1 and CDR2: MNHNS and SASEGT. Trimming removed 2 bases from V and 1 base from J, with 11 bases in between. The CDR3 length is 15 residues. CDR3 amino acids: CASSEKTDGNTEAFF. The CDR3 bases are TGTGCCAGCAGTGAAAAGACAGACGGGAACACTGAAGCTTTCTTT.

This chain uses TRBV5-5 with TRBJ1-1; D is perhaps TRBD1 (5 bases). This CDR3 has 15 amino acids. Germline V CDR1 and CDR2: SGHKS, YYEKEE (reference sequence). The V end was cut by 2 bases, the J end by 1 base, with 12 bases between. CDR3 nucleotide sequence: TGTGCCAGCAGCTTCGGGGGAGGGCGGAACACTGAAGCTTTCTTT. This translates into CASSFGGGRNTEAFF.

This clone appeared a single time. The rearrangement joins TRBV6-6 to TRBJ2-1, with D hard to call. Trimming left V 3 bases short and J 7 bases short, with 16 bases between. CDR3 size: 15 residues. The germline V gene has CDR1 MNHNY and CDR2 SVGAGI (reference sequence). CDR3 nucleotide sequence: TGTGCCAGCAGTTATTCTAGACCCGTGTATAATGAGCAGTTCTTC. It is translated as CASSYSRPVYNEQFF.

The genes are TRBV6-2 or TRBV6-3 and TRBJ1-5, with TRBD1 as a possible D gene (5 bases). V was clipped by 4 bases and J by 0 bases, with 13 bases between them. This CDR3 has 16 residues. Germline CDR1 is MNHEY and CDR2 is SVGEGT. DNA for the CDR3: TGTGCCAGCAGTTGGGATGGGGGGATTAGCAATCAGCCCCAGCATTTT. It specifies CASSWDGGISNQPQHF.

The count of this clone is one. The chain has TRBV5-5 and TRBJ1-5; maybe TRBD1 (6 bases). This CDR3 comprises 14 residues. V was cut by 0 bases and J by 9 bases, with 13 bases left in between. The germline gives CDR1 SGHKS, CDR2 YYEKEE (reference sequence). In nucleotides, the CDR3 is TGTGCCAGCAGCTTGGATCAGGGGATCGGGCCCCAGCATTTT. It codes for CASSLDQGIGPQHF.

The J gene is TRBJ2-1, the V gene TRBV18; 10 nucleotides line up with TRBD2. This CDR3 contains 14 residues. Germline V lookup: CDR1 KGHSH, CDR2 LQKENI. V was clipped by 3 bases and J by 9 bases; unmatched bases: 5. The CDR3 sequence: CASSPGLALGEQFF. Written as DNA, the CDR3 is TGTGCCAGCTCACCGGGACTAGCGTTGGGTGAGCAGTTCTTC.

V gene TRBV5-1 combines with J gene TRBJ1-1; 10 bases align to TRBD1. This CDR3 region has 16 residues. Germline CDR1 is SGHRS and CDR2 is YFSETQ. V shed 3 bases, J shed 3 bases, and the junction held 8 bases outside the gene matches. This chain's CDR3 is CASSWGQGISYTEAFF. CDR3 bases: TGCGCCAGCAGCTGGGGACAGGGGATTTCATACACTGAAGCTTTCTTT.